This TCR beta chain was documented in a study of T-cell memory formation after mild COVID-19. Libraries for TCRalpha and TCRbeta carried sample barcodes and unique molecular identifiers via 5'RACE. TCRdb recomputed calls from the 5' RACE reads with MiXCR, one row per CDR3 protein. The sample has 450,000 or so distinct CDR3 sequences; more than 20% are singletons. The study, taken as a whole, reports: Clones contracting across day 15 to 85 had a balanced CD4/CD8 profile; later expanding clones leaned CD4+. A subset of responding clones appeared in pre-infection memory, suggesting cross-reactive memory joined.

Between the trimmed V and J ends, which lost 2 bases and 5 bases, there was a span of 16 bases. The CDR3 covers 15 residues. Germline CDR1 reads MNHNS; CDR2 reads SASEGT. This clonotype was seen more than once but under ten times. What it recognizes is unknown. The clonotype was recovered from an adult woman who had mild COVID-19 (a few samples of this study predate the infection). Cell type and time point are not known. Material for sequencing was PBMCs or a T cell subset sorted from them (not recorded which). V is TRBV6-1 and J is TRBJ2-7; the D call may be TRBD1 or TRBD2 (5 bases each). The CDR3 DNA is TGTGCCAGCAGTGAATCCGGGACCGCATCCCACGAGCAGTACTTC. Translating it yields CASSESGTASHEQYF.